The clone carrying this T cell receptor (beta chain) was counted only a few times. This entry is derived from a study of identical twins. This CDR3 comprises 15 residues. Per the germline V gene, CDR1 is LGHNA and CDR2 is YSLEER. V lost 4 bases to trimming and J lost 6 bases; unmatched junction nucleotides: 9. MiXCR, applied by TCRdb to the 5' RACE reads, yields one record per CDR3 protein. This table holds 570,000 or so distinct CDR3 sequences, approximately 9.6% found once. This same sample was also taken into another study, of yellow fever vaccine responses in identical twins.

Source material: PBMCs. The chain joins TRBV4-3 to TRBJ2-1; 7 bases match TRBD2. The sequence derives from a woman younger than 35 in good health. The CDR3 spells CASSPGTMGGNEQFF. The CDR3 DNA sequence: TGCGCCAGCAGCCCGGGGACTATGGGGGGCAATGAGCAGTTCTTC.